The 25 T cell receptor beta chains below all came from one sample that was sequenced in a study of cytomegalovirus exposure and HLA in healthy donors (dated by TCRdb to 2016 to 2017). The method behind the library was the immunoSEQ multiplex PCR assay. For the multiplex PCR, a mixture combining 60 forward primers for TCR Vbeta segments and 13 reverse primers for TCR Jbeta segments was used. TCRdb's version of the immuneACCESS table is confined to in-frame rearrangements and falls short of the full clone set. An unresolved V gene accounts for under half of the shortfall where checked; the remainder is of unknown origin. The sample table shows about 200,000 clones, and roughly 13% are seen once. Clones ranked in the top ten supply over 6.5% of the sample. Sample: PBMCs. The receptor set was obtained from a man between 50 and 59 years old in good health and CMV-seropositive.

The chain has TRBV7-9 and TRBJ2-1, with 10 positions matching TRBD2. The CDR3 has 16 residues. Germline CDR1 is SEHNR and CDR2 is FQNEAQ (reference sequence). The V gene end was trimmed by 5 bases and the J gene end by 2 bases; junction bases not matched to a gene: 6. CDR3 region: CASSAGLAVTYNEQFF. The DNA of the CDR3 is TGTGCCAGCAGCGCAGGACTAGCGGTGACCTACAATGAGCAGTTCTTC.

The chain is built from TRBV6-5 and TRBJ2-7; TRBD2 matches 10 bases. The CDR3 has 15 residues. The germline CDR1 and CDR2 sequences are MNHEY and SVGAGI. V trimming: 6 bases; J trimming: 0 bases; junction bases outside the gene matches: 5. The CDR3 spells CASRIAGGSSYEQYF. Here the CDR3 DNA reads TGTGCCAGCAGAATAGCGGGGGGCAGCTCCTACGAGCAGTACTTC.

The rearrangement links TRBV11-3 to TRBJ2-7, with 7 nucleotides matching TRBD1. There are 14 residues in the CDR3. Germline CDR1 and CDR2: SGHNT and YENEEA. Trimming removed 5 bases from V and 6 bases from J; junction bases left unmatched: 10. The CDR3 reads CASSRTRRTGEQYV. The CDR3 DNA follows: TGTGCCAGCAGCCGCACCAGGAGGACAGGCGAGCAGTACGTC.

This clone was seen a few times. The chain joins TRBV7-2 to TRBJ2-5; no definite D call. CDR3 length equals 11 residues. CDR1 is SGHTA and CDR2 is FQGNSA in the germline V gene. Deletions cut 5 bases from V and 7 bases from J, with 8 bases between. The CDR3 reads CASSNLGTQYF. In DNA form, the CDR3 reads TGTGCCAGCAGCAATCTCGGGACCCAGTACTTC.

This CDR3 is CASSLQGQETQYF. The CDR3 coding sequence is TGCGCCAGCAGCCTACAGGGGCAAGAGACCCAGTACTTC. This chain links TRBV5-1 with TRBJ2-5, with 7 bases that match TRBD1. This CDR3 is 13 amino acids long. Germline assignment: CDR1 SGHRS and CDR2 YFSETQ. V shed 4 bases, J shed 2 bases, and the junction held 2 bases outside the gene matches.

The V call is TRBV15, the J call TRBJ1-5; 8 nucleotides agree with TRBD1. Trimming took 3 bases from V and 1 from J; bases not matched to a gene: 2. CDR1 is LNHNV, CDR2 YYDKDF, per germline (reference sequence). This CDR3 spans 15 amino acids. This CDR3 reads CATSRDRVSNQPQHF. CDR3 sequence (DNA): TGTGCCACCAGCAGGGACAGGGTCAGCAATCAGCCCCAGCATTTT.

The rearrangement joins TRBV6-6 to TRBJ2-2, with a possible D match to TRBD2 (7 bases). Per germline, CDR1 MNHNY and CDR2 SVGAGI (reference sequence). V was shortened by 6 bases and J by 5 bases, with 13 bases between the two germline ends. The CDR3 totals 14 residues. The DNA for the CDR3 is TGTGCCAGCAGGTCGGGGGGCAGGACCGGGGAGCTGTTTTTT. Its protein product is CASRSGGRTGELFF.

This clone was observed a few times. The CDR3 coding sequence is TGTGCCAGCAGCGTAGGGCCCGAGCAGTTCTTC. It yields the protein CASSVGPEQFF. V and J are TRBV9 and TRBJ2-1, with D uncertain. Trimming took 0 bases from V and 10 from J, leaving 5 bases between them. Germline CDR1 and CDR2: SGDLS and YYNGEE. The CDR3 contains 11 residues.

The rearrangement joins TRBV5-6 to TRBJ2-1; D is ambiguous. Germline CDR1 SGHDT, CDR2 YYEEEE. The CDR3 has 11 residues. V lost 7 bases, J lost 1 base, and 3 bases lay in between. CDR3 residues: CASQSYNEQFF. The CDR3 nucleotides are TGTGCCAGCCAGTCCTACAATGAGCAGTTCTTC. Using reference TRBV5-6 and TRBJ2-1 for the parts outside the CDR3, the full variable domain is DAGVTQSPTHLIKTRGQQVTLRCSPKSGHDTVSWYQQALGQGPQFIFQYYEEEERQRGNFPDRFSGHQFPNYSSELNVNALLLGDSALYLCASQSYNEQFFGPGTRLTVL.

This clone was recorded a few times. J is TRBJ2-5 and V is TRBV11-3; maybe TRBD2 (6 bases). CDR1 and CDR2 from the germline V gene are SGHNT and YENEEA. This CDR3 spans 12 amino acids. V shed 6 bases and J shed 5 bases, with 10 bases lying between them. The CDR3 loop reads CASSRGGETQYF. CDR3 bases: TGTGCCAGCAGTAGGGGAGGCGAGACCCAGTACTTC.

The sample holds a few counts of this clone. The chain has TRBV10-3 and TRBJ1-1; D is possibly TRBD1 (5 bases). Germline CDR1 is ENHRY and CDR2 is SYGVKD. The ends were cut back, 8 bases at V and 1 base at J, with 20 bases in the middle. The CDR3 covers 16 residues. The CDR3 loop reads CAISTGPFGGNTEAFF. The DNA of the CDR3 is TGTGCCATCTCTACCGGTCCTTTCGGGGGGAACACTGAAGCTTTCTTT.

The V gene is TRBV6-1, the J gene TRBJ1-1; no reliable D call. V was shortened by 6 bases and J by 3 bases, with 8 bases between the two germline ends. Germline-derived CDR1 and CDR2 are MNHNS and SASEGT. The CDR3 extends over 12 amino acids. The CDR3 DNA reads TGTGCCAGCAGGTGGCTGGACACTGAAGCTTTCTTT. Encoded protein: CASRWLDTEAFF.

V is TRBV6-6 and J is TRBJ1-6; D gene ambiguous. Germline V gene lookup returns CDR1 MNHNY and CDR2 SVGAGI (reference sequence). V was clipped by 5 bases and J by 7 bases, with 9 bases between them. The CDR3 contains 13 residues. This chain's CDR3 is CASSPSGNSPLHF. The CDR3 DNA reads TGTGCCAGCAGTCCCTCGGGGAATTCACCCCTCCACTTT.

This clone occurred a few times. V and J are TRBV5-6 and TRBJ1-6; D gene unclear. V lost 0 bases and J lost 8, with 15 bases in between. The CDR3 length is 16 residues. CDR1 is SGHDT, CDR2 YYEEEE, per germline. The CDR3, as DNA: TGTGCCAGCAGCTTGGGTGCGGCAGAATATTATTCACCCCTCCACTTT. This codes for CASSLGAAEYYSPLHF.

There are a few counts of this clone. The CDR3: CASSQDLVAGGEQYF. The CDR3 coding sequence is TGTGCCAGCAGCCAAGATCTCGTGGCAGGGGGCGAGCAGTACTTC. J is TRBJ2-7 and V is TRBV4-2; 7 positions match TRBD1. The germline V gene has CDR1 LGHNA and CDR2 YNFKEQ. V was pared by 0 bases and J by 6 bases, with 8 bases of the junction left unmatched. This CDR3 spans 15 amino acids.

The chain employs TRBV30 and TRBJ1-2; D is unresolved. From germline, CDR1 is GTSNPN and CDR2 SVGIG (reference sequence). The CDR3 extends over 12 amino acids. V was trimmed by 5 bases and J by 3 bases, leaving 10 bases between them. Here the CDR3 reads CAWDEGDYGYTF. The CDR3 coding sequence is TGTGCCTGGGATGAGGGAGACTATGGCTACACCTTC.

The chain combines TRBV18 with TRBJ1-1; 10 bases agree with TRBD1. Germline V gene data show CDR1 as KGHSH and CDR2 as LQKENI. CDR3 length equals 17 residues. The junction had 11 bases not matched to a gene; V was cut back by 4 bases and J by 3 bases. The CDR3 DNA sequence: TGTGCCAGCTCACAACTCGGGACAGGGGTAACGGACACTGAAGCTTTCTTT. It translates to CASSQLGTGVTDTEAFF.

This clone turned up a few times. The CDR3 sequence is CAWSVSGSNQPQHF. The CDR3 DNA reads TGTGCCTGGAGTGTATCCGGTAGCAATCAGCCCCAGCATTTT. J is TRBJ1-5 and V is TRBV30; D ambiguous. Germline V CDR1 and CDR2: GTSNPN, SVGIG (reference sequence). Trimming removed 0 bases from V and 0 bases from J, with 6 bases in between. The CDR3 contains 14 residues.

V gene TRBV27 combines with J gene TRBJ2-5; 8 bases map to TRBD2. Trimming at V came to 6 bases and at J to 5 bases, leaving 8 bases not matched to a gene. Germline lookup yields CDR1 MNHEY and CDR2 SMNVEV (reference sequence). CDR3 length: 14 residues. CDR3 DNA sequence: TGTGCCAGCAGCCCCGGACTAGCCGGGGAGACCCAGTACTTC. Translation gives CASSPGLAGETQYF.

This clone turned up a few times. The rearrangement links TRBV18 to TRBJ1-3, with 10 bases lining up with TRBD1. The V segment lost 3 bases and the J segment 0 bases; nucleotides outside the gene matches: 5. CDR1 and CDR2 from the germline V gene are KGHSH and LQKENI. CDR3 length equals 17 residues. The CDR3 DNA follows: TGTGCCAGCTCACCTCCGGGACAGGGGATCTCTGGAAACACCATATATTTT. Encoded protein: CASSPPGQGISGNTIYF.

The chain joins TRBV4-3 to TRBJ2-7; D perhaps matches TRBD1 (6 bases). The germline V gene has CDR1 LGHNA and CDR2 YSLEER. V shed 6 bases and J shed 7 bases, with 16 bases lying between them. The CDR3 sequence is 13 residues long. CDR3 DNA sequence: TGCGCCAGCAGTCAAAAATGGGACACGGAGCAGTACTTC. Its protein is CASSQKWDTEQYF.

This clone was seen only a few times. The chain employs TRBV9 and TRBJ1-4, with a possible D match to TRBD1 (6 bases). Trimming took 0 bases from V and 7 from J, leaving 13 bases between them. Per germline, CDR1 SGDLS and CDR2 YYNGEE. The CDR3 is 15 residues long. The CDR3 sequence: CASSVGYRDGEKLFF. In nucleotides, the CDR3 is TGTGCCAGCAGCGTAGGTTACAGGGATGGTGAAAAACTGTTTTTT.

CDR3 nucleotide sequence: TGTGCCTCCTCGAGCAGGGCTCTCTACGAGCAGTACTTC. It specifies CASSSRALYEQYF. The chain uses TRBV7-2 and TRBJ2-7; D perhaps matches TRBD1 (5 bases). The CDR3 has 13 amino acids. Germline lookup yields CDR1 SGHTA and CDR2 FQGNSA. V was cut by 11 bases and J by 3 bases, with 17 bases left in between.

V gene TRBV11-2 combines with J gene TRBJ1-6; perhaps TRBD1 as D (6 bases). The CDR3 sequence is 16 residues long. V lost 4 bases to trimming and J lost 9 bases, with 19 bases between them. The germline CDR1 and CDR2 sequences are SGHAT and FQNNGV. The CDR3 is CASSSPAGRGASPLHF. CDR3 nucleotides: TGTGCCAGCAGCTCCCCCGCGGGCAGGGGCGCTTCACCCCTCCACTTT.

This clone was observed a handful of times. V is TRBV6-6 and J is TRBJ1-1, with 8 bases that match TRBD1. Germline V gene data show CDR1 as MNHNY and CDR2 as SVGAGI (reference sequence). V was clipped by 7 bases and J by 0 bases; unmatched bases: 7. The CDR3 has 15 residues. Written as DNA, the CDR3 is TGTGCCAGCACCCGGACAGGGTCCATGAACACTGAAGCTTTCTTT. It codes for CASTRTGSMNTEAFF.